The next 31 T cell receptor beta chains were all read from a single sample in a study of blood T cell repertoires in COVID-19. The repertoire was sequenced with immunoSEQ multiplex PCR; TCRdb's copy has only in-frame clones and lacks some. The top ten hold 3% to 4% of the sample, which has about 120,000 clones, about nine tenths seen once. The sequencing input was peripheral blood. The receptors shown here come from a man aged 50 to 60 with active COVID-19.

This rearrangement joins TRBV9 to TRBJ2-4; D perhaps matches TRBD2 (6 bases). The germline V and J ends were trimmed by 4 bases and 1 base, with 21 bases remaining between them. Germline CDR1 and CDR2: SGDLS and YYNGEE. The CDR3 spans 18 residues. CDR3 loop: CASSPSAGAARAKNIQYF. The CDR3 DNA follows: TGTGCCAGCAGCCCTAGCGCCGGGGCAGCCCGGGCCAAAAACATTCAGTACTTC. The whole variable domain, remainder taken from reference TRBV9 and TRBJ2-4, is DSGVTQTPKHLITATGQRVTLRCSPRSGDLSVYWYQQSLDQGLQFLIQYYNGEERAKGNILERFSAQQFPDLHSELNLSSLELGDSALYFCASSPSAGAARAKNIQYFGAGTRLSVL.

This clone was counted a single time. The DNA of the CDR3 is TGTGCCAGCAGTGAATCGGAGACAGTCGCAGGGGGCTACACCTTC. Its protein product is CASSESETVAGGYTF. The chain links TRBV2 to TRBJ1-2; D perhaps matches TRBD1 (5 bases). The CDR3 extends over 15 amino acids. Trimming shortened V by 2 bases and J by 8 bases, and 18 bases separated the two germline ends. Germline CDR1 is SNHLY and CDR2 is FYNNEI.

The rearrangement links TRBV7-6 to TRBJ2-1, with 9 positions matching TRBD2. CDR3 length equals 16 residues. Germline trimming cut 5 bases from V and 10 bases from J; bases unmatched to any gene: 15. Germline CDR1 reads SGHVS; CDR2 reads FNYEAQ. The CDR3 region has the DNA TGTGCCAGCAGCCTAGGGGGCGGGGGGGCCTACGGCGAGCAGTTCTTC. It translates to CASSLGGGGAYGEQFF.

The chain has TRBV10-2 and TRBJ2-7; tentatively, D is TRBD1 (5 bases). CDR3 size: 13 residues. CDR1 and CDR2 (germline): WSHSY, SAAADI. The V gene lost 6 bases and the J gene lost 1 base, with 10 bases spanning the gap. This CDR3 reads CASRPDSSYEQYF. The CDR3 DNA reads as TGCGCCAGCAGACCCGACAGTTCCTACGAGCAGTACTTC.

The CDR3 sequence: CASSYRARGGDTQYF. CDR3 coding DNA: TGTGCCAGCAGTTACAGGGCCCGTGGGGGAGATACGCAGTATTTT. V gene TRBV11-2 combines with J gene TRBJ2-3, with D tentatively TRBD1 (6 bases). Between the trimmed V and J ends, which lost 6 bases and 5 bases, there was a span of 18 bases. Germline V CDR1 and CDR2: SGHAT, FQNNGV. The CDR3 covers 15 residues.

The chain couples TRBV27 to TRBJ2-3; TRBD2 matches 10 bases. The CDR3 runs to 19 residues. The germline gives CDR1 MNHEY, CDR2 SMNVEV (reference sequence). Unmatched junction bases numbered 19, after V lost 6 bases and J lost 4 bases. CDR3: CASSTRRPSGGARADTQYF. The DNA of the CDR3 is TGTGCCAGCAGCACTCGCCGTCCAAGCGGGGGGGCACGAGCAGATACGCAGTATTTT.

CDR3 sequence reads: CASSPPPGQLNYGYTF. The CDR3 nucleotides are TGTGCCAGCAGCCCCCCACCGGGACAGCTGAACTATGGCTACACCTTC. The chain combines TRBV7-9 with TRBJ1-2; 7 bases are a match to TRBD1. Germline CDR1 is SEHNR and CDR2 is FQNEAQ (reference sequence). The CDR3 runs to 16 residues. J was trimmed by 2 bases and V by 5 bases; bases with no gene match: 11. The variable domain in full, completed from reference TRBV7-9 and TRBJ1-2, reads DTGVSQNPRHKITKRGQNVTFRCDPISEHNRLYWYRQTLGQGPEFLTYFQNEAQLEKSRLLSDRFSAERPKGSFSTLEIQRTEQGDSAMYLCASSPPPGQLNYGYTFGSGTRLTVV.

This chain links TRBV10-2 with TRBJ2-7; perhaps TRBD1 as D (5 bases). This CDR3 has 14 amino acids. Trimming left V 3 bases short and J 6 bases short, with 15 bases between. CDR1 WSHSY and CDR2 SAAADI come from the germline V gene. CDR3 coding DNA: TGCGCCAGCAGTGACCGCGGCAGGGTACGCGAGCAGTACTTC. It yields the protein CASSDRGRVREQYF.

The chain has TRBV5-4 and TRBJ2-1, with TRBD2 identical over 12 bases. With V trimmed by 3 bases and J by 3 bases, 7 bases remained unmatched. CDR1 and CDR2 (germline): SGHNT, YYREEE (reference sequence). This CDR3 comprises 17 residues. DNA of the CDR3: TGTGCCAGCAGCTCCGGACTAGCGGGAATTGTCTACAATGAGCAGTTCTTC. Protein sequence: CASSSGLAGIVYNEQFF.

This chain connects TRBV19 to TRBJ2-2; a possible D gene is TRBD2 (6 bases). Trimming shortened V by 7 bases and J by 6 bases, and 9 bases separated the two germline ends. The CDR3 spans 12 residues. Germline CDR1 is LNHDA and CDR2 is SQIVND (reference sequence). The CDR3 sequence is CASNTGAGELFF. The CDR3 DNA is TGTGCCAGTAATACGGGAGCCGGGGAGCTGTTTTTT.

This chain joins TRBV29-1 and TRBJ2-5; 7 positions match TRBD1. This CDR3 has 14 amino acids. V shed 4 bases, J shed 2 bases, and the junction held 7 bases outside the gene matches. The germline gives CDR1 SQVTM, CDR2 ANQGSEA. This chain's CDR3 is CSVVSDRAQETQYF. The CDR3 DNA is TGCAGCGTTGTGAGCGACAGGGCGCAAGAGACCCAGTACTTC.

The chain combines TRBV7-2 with TRBJ2-1, with 7 bases identical to TRBD2. Germline lookup yields CDR1 SGHTA and CDR2 FQGNSA. The CDR3 totals 16 residues. J lost 4 bases, V lost 1 base, and 7 bases had no gene match. The CDR3 here is CASSLVASGKYNEQFF. Here the CDR3 DNA reads TGTGCCAGCAGCTTAGTCGCTAGCGGAAAGTACAATGAGCAGTTCTTC.

This chain joins TRBV7-2 and TRBJ2-1, with a weak D call TRBD2 (5 bases). The CDR3 is made up of 16 amino acids. Germline V lookup: CDR1 SGHTA, CDR2 FQGNSA. Trimming shortened V by 5 bases and J by 0 bases, and 14 bases separated the two germline ends. The CDR3 loop reads CASSRLSGNSYNEQFF. CDR3 bases: TGTGCCAGCAGCCGGCTAAGCGGAAACTCCTACAATGAGCAGTTCTTC.

The chain recombines TRBV4-1 with TRBJ2-6; 16 bases fit TRBD2. Unmatched junction bases numbered 7, after V lost 1 base and J lost 4 bases. Germline CDR1 and CDR2: MGHRA and YSYEKL. The CDR3 runs 20 residues. The CDR3 protein is CASSQAGLAGGSTGANVLTF. The CDR3, as DNA: TGCGCCAGCAGCCAAGCGGGACTAGCGGGGGGGTCAACCGGGGCCAACGTCCTGACTTTC.

The V and J genes are TRBV5-6 and TRBJ2-3; D call uncertain. CDR1 is SGHDT, CDR2 YYEEEE, per germline. This CDR3 is 13 amino acids long. Between the trimmed V and J ends, which lost 3 bases and 4 bases, there was a span of 9 bases. CDR3 protein: CASSSQLSDTQYF. CDR3 nucleotide sequence: TGTGCCAGCAGCTCTCAGTTGTCAGATACGCAGTATTTT.

This chain links TRBV3-1 (or the pseudogene TRBV3-2) with TRBJ2-1; TRBD2 matches 11 bases. With V trimmed by 0 bases and J by 4 bases, 5 bases remained unmatched. CDR1 is LGHDT and CDR2 is YNNKEL in the germline V gene (reference sequence). The CDR3 is 17 residues long. CDR3 amino acids: CASSQDYIAGGYNEQFF. The CDR3 nucleotides read TGTGCCAGCAGCCAAGATTATATAGCGGGGGGGTACAATGAGCAGTTCTTC.

Written as DNA, the CDR3 is TGTGCCAGCAGCCCCGGGGGTTCACCCCTCCACTTT. Protein product: CASSPGGSPLHF. The chain links TRBV3-1 (or the pseudogene TRBV3-2) to TRBJ1-6, with D tentatively TRBD1 (5 bases). This CDR3 is 12 amino acids long. V was trimmed by 4 bases and J by 9 bases, leaving 7 bases between them. CDR1 LGHDT and CDR2 YNNKEL come from the germline V gene (reference sequence).

V usage is TRBV7-9 and J usage is TRBJ2-7; TRBD2 agrees at 10 bases. The germline V gene encodes CDR1 SEHNR and CDR2 FQNEAQ (reference sequence). After removal of 1 base from V and 0 bases from J, the junction contained 6 bases not matched to a gene. This CDR3 has 17 residues. The CDR3 here is CASSLGTSGSSSYEQYV. DNA of the CDR3: TGTGCCAGCAGCTTAGGGACTAGCGGTTCCAGCTCCTACGAGCAGTACGTC.

This chain joins TRBV12-3 or TRBV12-4 and TRBJ1-1, with D possibly being TRBD1 (6 bases). The CDR3 runs 13 residues. Trimming removed 6 bases at V and 3 bases at J, with 11 bases between. CDR3 protein: CASSLQGYTEAFF. The CDR3 DNA sequence: TGTGCCAGCAGCTTGCAGGGGTACACTGAAGCTTTCTTT.

The genes are TRBV27 and TRBJ2-1, with 8 nucleotides matching TRBD2. Looked up from germline, CDR1 is MNHEY and CDR2 is SMNVEV (reference sequence). The J segment lost 7 bases and the V segment lost 3 bases, leaving 17 bases of the junction unmatched. This CDR3 has 18 residues. The CDR3 DNA sequence: TGTGCCAGCAGTTTTAAGCCCCCCCAGCGGGAGCTCTATAATGAGCAGTTCTTC. It codes for CASSFKPPQRELYNEQFF.

The chain uses TRBV11-2 and TRBJ2-2; D is possibly TRBD2 (5 bases). The CDR3 sequence is 14 residues long. V lost 6 bases and J lost 4, with 12 bases in between. In germline, CDR1 is SGHAT, CDR2 FQNNGV. Written as DNA, the CDR3 is TGTGCCAGCAGTCCGGTCCGGGGCACCGGGGAGCTGTTTTTT. This codes for CASSPVRGTGELFF.

The genes are TRBV7-9 and TRBJ2-7; D call uncertain. CDR1 and CDR2 (germline): SEHNR, FQNEAQ (reference sequence). V lost 1 base, J lost 3 bases, and 7 bases lay in between. The CDR3 loop spans 13 amino acids. CDR3 coding DNA: TGTGCCAGCAGCTTAGGGGCGTACTACGAGCAGTACTTC. Its translation is CASSLGAYYEQYF.

The chain links TRBV5-1 to TRBJ1-5; 12 bases match TRBD1. Germline values: CDR1 SGHRS, CDR2 YFSETQ. This CDR3 has 15 residues. The trim removed 4 bases at V and 7 bases at J, leaving 6 bases unmatched. CDR3 DNA sequence: TGCGCCAGCAGCCCGGGGACAGGGGGCCGACAGCCCCAGCATTTT. Translating gives CASSPGTGGRQPQHF.

The CDR3 protein is CASRPAGGLPDTQYF. In nucleotides, the CDR3 is TGTGCCAGCAGGCCAGCGGGAGGGCTTCCAGATACGCAGTATTTT. V usage is TRBV6-6 and J usage is TRBJ2-3; 10 nucleotides agree with TRBD2. V dropped 6 bases and J dropped 4; count of bases not matched to a gene: 7. CDR1 and CDR2 from the germline V gene are MNHNY and SVGAGI (reference sequence). This CDR3 has 15 amino acids.

The chain joins TRBV25-1 to TRBJ1-5; D is undetermined. Trimming took 2 bases from V and 5 from J, leaving 4 bases between them. Germline V gene lookup returns CDR1 MGHDK and CDR2 SYGVNS. The length of the CDR3 is 12 residues. The CDR3 bases are TGTGCCAGCAGTGAAAGAGATCAGCCCCAGCATTTT. This codes for CASSERDQPQHF.

V usage is TRBV19 and J usage is TRBJ2-5, with TRBD1 matching 7 bases. Germline assignment: CDR1 LNHDA and CDR2 SQIVND (reference sequence). After removal of 3 bases from V and 1 base from J, the junction contained 11 bases not matched to a gene. The CDR3 is made up of 17 amino acids. The CDR3 sequence: CASSMDRGPGGQETQYF. The DNA of the CDR3 is TGTGCCAGTAGTATGGACAGAGGGCCAGGGGGCCAAGAGACCCAGTACTTC. Supplemented by reference TRBV19 and TRBJ2-5, the full variable domain reads DGGITQSPKYLFRKEGQNVTLSCEQNLNHDAMYWYRQDPGQGLRLIYYSQIVNDFQKGDIAEGYSVSREKKESFPLTVTSAQKNPTAFYLCASSMDRGPGGQETQYFGPGTRLLVL.

The chain employs TRBV3-1 (or the pseudogene TRBV3-2) and TRBJ1-5; TRBD1 might be the D (6 bases). Germline values: CDR1 LGHDT, CDR2 YNNKEL (reference sequence). The V and J ends lost 4 bases and 6 bases respectively, with 10 bases between them. The CDR3 runs 13 residues. The CDR3 coding sequence is TGTGCCAGCAGCCCCCGAGGGGGTCAGCCCCAGCATTTT. Its protein product is CASSPRGGQPQHF.

The chain carries TRBV7-9 and TRBJ2-1, with TRBD2 as a possible D gene (6 bases). V lost 6 bases, J lost 1 base, and 7 bases lay in between. The CDR3 spans 13 residues. From germline, CDR1 is SEHNR and CDR2 FQNEAQ (reference sequence). The CDR3 region is CASRAGSYNEQFF. The CDR3 DNA sequence: TGTGCCAGCAGGGCGGGGTCCTACAATGAGCAGTTCTTC.

This clone was observed once. J is TRBJ2-6 and V is TRBV11-2; no firm D call. The V end was cut by 2 bases, the J end by 0 bases, with 5 bases between. The germline V gene has CDR1 SGHAT and CDR2 FQNNGV. The CDR3 has 15 residues. CDR3 bases: TGTGCCAGCAGCTTAAGCGCCTCTGGGGCCAACGTCCTGACTTTC. Residues: CASSLSASGANVLTF.

V usage is TRBV5-6 and J usage is TRBJ1-1; no definite D call. The CDR3 covers 14 residues. Trimming cost V 4 bases and J 4 bases, with 14 bases left between them. Looked up from germline, CDR1 is SGHDT and CDR2 is YYEEEE. CDR3 coding DNA: TGTGCCAGCAGCCCGGGATTGATAGGCACTGAAGCTTTCTTT. This translates into CASSPGLIGTEAFF.

This sequence joins TRBV7-2 and TRBJ2-3; unclear D gene. Germline V CDR1 and CDR2: SGHTA, FQGNSA. V lost 1 base, J lost 4 bases, and 9 bases lay in between. The CDR3 has 14 amino acids. CDR3 sequence: CASSLGFRADTQYF. The CDR3 DNA sequence: TGTGCCAGCAGCTTAGGGTTTCGCGCAGATACGCAGTATTTT.